This T cell receptor (beta chain) was identified in a study of regulatory T cells in long-lasting Graves disease. About the research overall: The criterion for persistent Graves' disease was over 5 years of antithyroid drugs with positive TSH receptor antibodies. Study-wide points: Comparison showed that persistent patients shared more public clonotypes (about 2,800) than new patients (about 970).

Time point given: persistent/refractory GD, antithyroid drugs over 5 years with positive TRAb. From PBMCs, RNA was extracted and then used to make the TCR library. Tubes containing EDTA received roughly 9 milliliters of drawn peripheral blood. There are 14 residues in the CDR3. CDR1 and CDR2 from the germline V gene are SNHLY and FYNNEI. J gave up 7 bases and V 5 bases, and 11 bases lay outside the gene matches. Arm-PCR of CDR3 regions and iRepertoire HTBI primers were used to build TCR beta libraries. TCRdb analysed the multiplex PCR reads with MiXCR anew, one entry per CDR3 protein. The repertoire holds fewer than 450,000 distinct CDR3 sequences, 23% seen once, with about a quarter in the top ten. This clonotype has a handful of counts. The antigen remains unidentified.

The chain is built from TRBV2 and TRBJ2-7; 7 nucleotides align to TRBD1. The sequencing used peripheral blood mononuclear cells (PBMCs), collected when the disease was refractory, from a patient treated with antithyroid drugs. The clonotype was recovered from a female donor with Graves disease. CDR3 nucleotide sequence: TGTGCCAGCAGTTGGGGACAGAGGCTTGGGGAGCAGTACTTC. Its translation: CASSWGQRLGEQYF.